This entry features one T cell receptor beta chain sequence. Original data processing: From reference gene primer amplification, estimates of nucleated cell counts were derived. Repertoires were generated with immunoSEQ multiplex PCR, while TCRdb's copy carries only in-frame clones and drops some. V and J calls and clone size follow that table, whereas D and trimming were derived from the DNA. The sample consists of 120,000 or so clones, approximately 88% of them appearing once. The data were obtained in a study of blood T cell repertoires in COVID-19. As for the study in general: The cDNA or gDNA used as material had been derived from T cells, B-cell-depleted T cells, or PBMCs.

CDR1 is MGHRA and CDR2 is YSYEKL in the germline V gene. The CDR3 runs 15 residues. V lost 0 bases, J lost 0 bases, and 9 bases lay in between. The receptor comes from a man aged 45-60 years with acute or convalescent COVID-19. The sequenced sample consisted of peripheral blood. V gene TRBV4-1 combines with J gene TRBJ2-7; unclear D gene. The CDR3 reads CASSQDSTFSYEQYF. The CDR3 region has the DNA TGCGCCAGCAGCCAAGATTCCACATTCTCCTACGAGCAGTACTTC.